A selection of T cell receptor beta chains follows, all from one sample in a study of vaccination effects on CD4 cells after COVID-19. Sequenced by immunoSEQ multiplex PCR; TCRdb stores in-frame clones only, minus some. In the table there are tens of thousands of clones, around 75% of which are singletons. These receptors lack a known antigen. The input for sequencing was CD4+ T cells from PBMCs cultured with SARS-CoV-2 spike peptides, taken after COVID-19 vaccination. The receptor source for this set is a human donor who received a COVID-19 vaccine. Some clones in this sample may be carry-over from other donors' samples. The conserved cysteine and the conserved F or W are not part of the CDR3 here. D genes are given only for firm matches.

>TRBD2|TRBV7-2|TRBJ2-3
ASSLALAGGSDTQY
>NA|TRBV6-5|TRBJ1-6
ASSYSRDYNSPLH
>TRBD1|TRBV9|TRBJ2-6
ASSVGTEFFSGANVLT
>NA|TRBV5-4|TRBJ2-5
ASSLDFQETQY
>NA|TRBV10-3|TRBJ2-1
AISAGLDEQF
>NA|TRBV7-2|TRBJ1-6
ASSLAPGEHSPLH
>NA|TRBV6-6|TRBJ1-2
ASNQKQRYGYT
>NA|TRBV18|TRBJ1-2
ASSPDESYGYT
>TRBD1|TRBV10-3|TRBJ1-1
ATGTGDGNTEAF
>TRBD2|TRBV2|TRBJ2-1
ASMEGRAMGNEQF
>NA|TRBV24-1|TRBJ2-6
ATSAPPGPSGANVLT
>NA|TRBV21-1|TRBJ2-3
ASSKQTRGSTDTQY
>NA|TRBV5-1|TRBJ1-4
ASSPQGFGEKLF
>NA|TRBV7-3|TRBJ2-1
ASSLKETQF
>NA|TRBV1|TRBJ2-1
TSSHWVAGGFEF
>TRBD1|TRBV28|TRBJ2-4
ASSPRTGKNIQY